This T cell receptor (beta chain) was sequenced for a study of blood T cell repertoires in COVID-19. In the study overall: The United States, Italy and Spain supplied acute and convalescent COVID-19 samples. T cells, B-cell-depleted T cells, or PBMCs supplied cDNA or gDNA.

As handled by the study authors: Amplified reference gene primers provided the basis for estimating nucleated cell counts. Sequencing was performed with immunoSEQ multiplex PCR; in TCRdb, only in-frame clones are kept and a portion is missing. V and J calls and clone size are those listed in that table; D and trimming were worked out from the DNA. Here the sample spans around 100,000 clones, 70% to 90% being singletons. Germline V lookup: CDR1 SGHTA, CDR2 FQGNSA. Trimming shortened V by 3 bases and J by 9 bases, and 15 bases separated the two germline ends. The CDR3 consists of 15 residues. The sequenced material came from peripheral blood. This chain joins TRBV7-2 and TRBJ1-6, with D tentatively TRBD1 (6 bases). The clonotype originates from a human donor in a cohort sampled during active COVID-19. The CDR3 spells CASSFRGKDGSPLHF. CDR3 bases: TGTGCCAGCAGCTTCAGGGGCAAAGATGGTTCACCCCTCCACTTT. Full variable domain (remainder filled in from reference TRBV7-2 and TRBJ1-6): GAGVSQSPSNKVTEKGKDVELRCDPISGHTALYWYRQSLGQGLEFLIYFQGNSAPDKSGLPSDRFSAERTGGSVSTLTIQRTQQEDSAVYLCASSFRGKDGSPLHFGNGTRLTVT.